The rows below give T cell receptor beta chains drawn from one sample of a study of a mutant IDH1 vaccine in newly diagnosed glioma. The protocol was immunoSEQ multiplex PCR, while the TCRdb copy is restricted to in-frame clones and leaves out a portion. The sample has tens of thousands of clones, 65% to 80% seen once; the top ten hold around 8.9%. Antigens for these TCRs are unknown. Sequencing used PBMCs, obtained from a glioma patient whose treatment included an IDH1 peptide vaccine. The receptor source for this set is a man aged 40-55 years with glioma. The CDR3 runs from the conserved cysteine through the conserved F or W. D genes are given only for firm matches. Size tells how often a clone was seen (once, few, many) or the class of an expanded clone, and some rows leave it out.

j_call | clone_size | v_call | d_call | cdr3_nt | cdr3_aa
TRBJ1-2 | . | TRBV6-4 | . | TGTGCCAGCAGTGAGAGGGGGGACCTGAACTATGGCTACACCTTC | CASSERGDLNYGYTF
TRBJ2-4 | . | TRBV7-2 | TRBD2 | TGTGCCAGCAGCTTAGATAGCGGGACGGGAAACATTCAGTACTTC | CASSLDSGTGNIQYF
TRBJ2-5 | . | TRBV2 | . | TGTGCCAGCAGTGAAACAGGTTCAAGGCAAGAGACCCAGTACTTC | CASSETGSRQETQYF
TRBJ1-2 | . | TRBV6-6 | TRBD1 | TGTGCCAGCAGTGGACAGGGGGCGGATGGCTACACCTTC | CASSGQGADGYTF
TRBJ2-1 | medium-sized | TRBV5-1 | TRBD2 | TGCGCCAGCAGCCCGGGACTAGCGGGTTACAATGAGCAGTTCTTC | CASSPGLAGYNEQFF
TRBJ2-7 | . | TRBV5-4 | . | TGTGCCAGCAGCTTGGGAGGCCCAACCTACGAGCAGTACTTC | CASSLGGPTYEQYF
TRBJ1-2 | . | TRBV5-1 | . | TGCGCCAGCAATAATGGGTCCATTGGCTACACCTTC | CASNNGSIGYTF
TRBJ2-7 | . | TRBV27 | TRBD2 | TGTGCCAGCAGTTTATCCGGACTAGCGGGAGCGGTGAAAAACGAGCAGTACTTC | CASSLSGLAGAVKNEQYF
TRBJ1-1 | . | TRBV10-1 | . | TGCGCCAGCGGGGCGAAGGTGGAAGGAACTGAAGCTTTCTTT | CASGAKVEGTEAFF
TRBJ1-2 | . | TRBV5-1 | . | TGCGCCAGCAGCTTGGAAGGGGGCTATGGCTACACCTTC | CASSLEGGYGYTF
TRBJ1-2 | . | TRBV5-6 | . | TGTGCCAGCAGCTTACAGCCTCGGGGCGGCTACACCTTC | CASSLQPRGGYTF
TRBJ1-2 | . | TRBV2 | TRBD1 | TGTGCCAGCGGGGACAGCAACTATGGCTACACCTTC | CASGDSNYGYTF
TRBJ2-7 | . | TRBV5-6 | . | TGTGCCAGCACCCCAGGGACTTCACTGAGCTCCTACGAGCAGTACTTC | CASTPGTSLSSYEQYF
TRBJ2-1 | . | TRBV14 | . | TGTGCCAGCGCTTTTCTAGCGTACAACAATGAGCAGTTCTTC | CASAFLAYNNEQFF
TRBJ2-7 | . | TRBV2 | TRBD2 | TGTGCCAGCAGTGAAGAACTAGCGGGAGGGGAGCAGTACTTC | CASSEELAGGEQYF
TRBJ2-3 | . | TRBV30 | TRBD1 | TGTGCCTGGAGAGCAACAGGGGGCGCCGGAGATACGCAGTATTTT | CAWRATGGAGDTQYF
TRBJ2-5 | . | TRBV29-1 | TRBD1 | TGCAGCGTCGGCCGGACAGGGGAGGGCACCCAGTACTTC | CSVGRTGEGTQYF
TRBJ2-7 | . | TRBV4-2 | TRBD1 | TGTGCCAGCAGCTTTGGGACAGGAGATTACGAGCAGTACTTC | CASSFGTGDYEQYF
TRBJ2-3 | . | TRBV6-4 | TRBD2 | TGTGCCAGCAGTGACTTAGCGGGAGGGCCAGATACGCAGTATTTT | CASSDLAGGPDTQYF
TRBJ1-2 | . | TRBV7-9 | . | TGTGCCAGCAGCTCTGTTACCCACGGGGGCTATGGCTACACCTTC | CASSSVTHGGYGYTF
TRBJ2-2 | . | TRBV11-2 | . | TGTGCCAGCAGCTTAGAACGGACAACGGCCGGGGAGCTGTTTTTT | CASSLERTTAGELFF
TRBJ1-2 | . | TRBV7-8 | . | TGTGCCAGCAGCCCAGGGGTTGGCTACACCTTC | CASSPGVGYTF
TRBJ2-1 | . | TRBV15 | TRBD2 | TGTGCCACCAGCAGAGCTATAAGCGGGGAGTACCGAGAGCAGTTCTTC | CATSRAISGEYREQFF
TRBJ1-2 | . | TRBV7-9 | TRBD1 | TGTGCCAGCAGCTTAAGGGACAGTTCTGGCTACACCTTC | CASSLRDSSGYTF
TRBJ1-5 | . | TRBV19 | . | TGTGCCAGTAGTCCATGGACAGCCAGTAATCAGCCCCAGCATTTT | CASSPWTASNQPQHF
TRBJ1-1 | few | TRBV7-8 | . | TGTGCCAGCAGCTTAGCCTGGGGCTCTGAAGCTTTCTTT | CASSLAWGSEAFF
TRBJ1-2 | . | TRBV19 | . | TGTGCCAGTAGTTTGCTAGAGCCCGGTGGCTACACCTTC | CASSLLEPGGYTF
TRBJ2-5 | . | TRBV20-1 | . | TGCGGTCTTGCGGGCCAAGAGACCCAGTACTTC | CGLAGQETQYF
TRBJ2-5 | . | TRBV4-3 | . | TGCGCCAGCAGCCAAGATCCGGCGGGCGGCGGGACCCAGTACTTC | CASSQDPAGGGTQYF
TRBJ2-3 | . | TRBV11-3 | . | TGTGCCAGCAGCTTAGGGACTAGCACAGATACGCAGTATTTT | CASSLGTSTDTQYF
TRBJ2-2 | . | TRBV25-1 | TRBD2 | TGTGCCAGCAGTGTGGACGGGGGGGGAAACACCGGGGAGCTGTTTTTT | CASSVDGGGNTGELFF
TRBJ2-1 | few | TRBV29-1 | . | TGCAGCGTTGTCCGGGATAGTAAGAATGAGCAGTTCTTC | CSVVRDSKNEQFF
TRBJ2-7 | . | TRBV5-6 | TRBD1 | TGTGCCAGCAGCTTGATTGGACAGGCTGTCCGCGAGCAGTACTTC | CASSLIGQAVREQYF
TRBJ2-7 | . | TRBV11-2 | . | TGTGCCAGCAGCCCAGGCCCCTACGAGCAGTACTTC | CASSPGPYEQYF
TRBJ2-7 | once | TRBV18 | . | TGTGCCAGCTCACCAGTGGAAAGACACAGCTACGAGCAGTACTTC | CASSPVERHSYEQYF
TRBJ2-3 | . | TRBV6-4 | TRBD2 | TGTGCCAGCAGTGACTCGGTGGTAGCGGGAGGGGACACAGATACGCAGTATTTT | CASSDSVVAGGDTDTQYF
TRBJ2-3 | . | TRBV19 | . | TGTGCCAGTAGTGCAGCGCTCACAGATACGCAGTATTTT | CASSAALTDTQYF
TRBJ2-3 | . | TRBV15 | . | TGTGCCACCAGCACTCAGGCACGGACAGTCACAGAGGATACGCAGTATTTT | CATSTQARTVTEDTQYF
TRBJ1-2 | . | TRBV7-9 | TRBD1 | TGTGCCAGCAGCCGACAGGGAGGATCTAACTATGGCTACACCTTC | CASSRQGGSNYGYTF
TRBJ2-1 | once | TRBV5-5 | . | TGTGCCAGCAGCTTCGGCAGACACAATGAGCAGTTCTTC | CASSFGRHNEQFF
TRBJ2-1 | . | TRBV15 | . | TGTGCCACCAGCAGAGGGATCAATGAGCAGTTCTTC | CATSRGINEQFF
TRBJ2-1 | . | TRBV27 | . | TGTGCCAGCAGTTCCCGGACAGGGTCGAGACTAGCGGCCTCCTACAATGAGCAGTTCTTC | CASSSRTGSRLAASYNEQFF
TRBJ2-7 | . | TRBV5-1 | TRBD2 | TGCGCCAGCAGCTTGGCGGCGGGAGGGCCGTACGAGCAGTACTTC | CASSLAAGGPYEQYF
TRBJ2-7 | . | TRBV18 | TRBD1 | TGTGCCAGCTCACCATCCGGGACAGCATACGAGCAGTACTTC | CASSPSGTAYEQYF
TRBJ1-2 | few | TRBV27 | . | TGTGCCAGCAGTTTAAAGTACAGGGCAGGAGGCTACACCTTC | CASSLKYRAGGYTF
TRBJ1-5 | . | TRBV11-2 | . | TGTGCCAGCAGCTTAGCTGAGGCACGGCCCCAGCATTTT | CASSLAEARPQHF
TRBJ1-6 | . | TRBV6-1 | . | TGTGCCAGCAGTGAATCCGGGCCACTTAATTCACCCCTCCACTTT | CASSESGPLNSPLHF
TRBJ1-1 | . | TRBV9 | . | TGTGCCAGCAGCCCCATGGGGGGGAACACTGAAGCTTTCTTT | CASSPMGGNTEAFF